The text below deals with one T cell receptor (beta chain). Antigen specificity is unknown. The data belong to a study of OX40 agonist ivuxolimab in advanced cancers. Background on the study: Ivuxolimab, which patients received intravenously every 2 weeks, was dosed at 0.01 to 10 mg/kg. Dose-escalation patients were diagnosed with hepatocellular carcinoma, melanoma, renal cell cancer or head and neck cancer. Study observations and caveats: The average count of expanded clones was higher among CD8+ T cells than among CD4+. At doses 0.1 to 3.0 mg/kg, CD4+ and CD8+ clones expanded.

Method: immunoSEQ multiplex PCR; TCRdb's copy keeps in-frame clones and lacks some. Among some 69,000 clones, roughly 90% were seen once, and the ten largest hold 0.25% to 0.35%. The germline V gene has CDR1 SGHAT and CDR2 FQNNGV. This CDR3 contains 13 residues. V gave up 5 bases and J gave up 5 bases, with 12 bases separating them. This TCR was recovered from an adult with an advanced solid tumor such as melanoma, head and neck, liver or kidney cancer. V usage is TRBV11-2 and J usage is TRBJ1-2; D unclear. This sample comprised CD4+ or CD8+ T cells sorted from blood, obtained in a trial of the OX40 agonist ivuxolimab. DNA for the CDR3: TGTGCCAGCAGCCCCAGCAGTGAATATGGCTACACCTTC. Its protein is CASSPSSEYGYTF.